The 28 T cell receptor beta chains below were found in one sample sequenced in a study of T cells after somatic rescue of genetic block. Sequenced by immunoSEQ multiplex PCR; TCRdb stores in-frame clones only, minus some. The repertoire holds more than 9,500 clones, with around two thirds as singletons. What was sequenced was peripheral blood mononuclear cells (PBMCs). These receptors all come from a boy between 10 and 17 years old.

The rearrangement links TRBV19 to TRBJ2-3, with 10 bases lining up with TRBD1. Germline V gene sequence: CDR1 LNHDA, CDR2 SQIVND (reference sequence). The CDR3 is made up of 14 amino acids. Trimming took 5 bases from V and 5 from J; bases not matched to a gene: 4. In DNA form, the CDR3 reads TGTGCCAGTAGTCTGGGGACAGGGGTAGATACGCAGTATTTT. This sequence encodes CASSLGTGVDTQYF.

This clone was observed a handful of times. This sequence joins TRBV5-4 and TRBJ2-3; 11 nucleotides align to TRBD2. The CDR3 runs 16 residues. V was clipped by 4 bases and J by 3 bases; unmatched bases: 7. CDR1 is SGHNT and CDR2 is YYREEE in the germline V gene (reference sequence). The CDR3 loop is CASSRQTSGVTDTQYF. CDR3 bases: TGTGCCAGCAGCCGCCAGACTAGCGGGGTAACAGATACGCAGTATTTT.

J is TRBJ2-3 and V is TRBV6-6; TRBD2 agrees at 11 bases. V gave up 5 bases and J gave up 2 bases; unmatched junction bases: 3. The CDR3 has 15 amino acids. Germline loops: CDR1 MNHNY, CDR2 SVGAGI (reference sequence). The CDR3 protein is CASSLLAGATDTQYF. The CDR3 DNA reads as TGTGCCAGCAGTCTACTAGCGGGAGCCACAGATACGCAGTATTTT.

The chain joins TRBV15 to TRBJ1-2; no clear D gene. This CDR3 spans 13 amino acids. CDR1 and CDR2 from the germline V gene are LNHNV and YYDKDF (reference sequence). With 3 bases removed from V and 1 base from J, the gap between germline ends came to 6 bases. The CDR3 loop is CATSRDHNYGYTF. The CDR3 nucleotides read TGTGCCACCAGCAGGGACCATAACTATGGCTACACCTTC.

This clone was picked up a small number of times. The junction does not match germline at one end; this may be a read error. This chain uses TRBV2 with TRBJ2-7; D gene unclear. In germline, CDR1 is SNHLY, CDR2 FYNNEI. There are 12 residues in the CDR3. The CDR3 sequence is CASSERQVLQHF. DNA for the CDR3: TGTGCCAGCAGTGAAAGGCAGGTTCTTCAACACTTC. The variable domain in full, with the rest retrieved from reference TRBV2 and TRBJ2-7, is EPEVTQTPSHQVTQMGQEVILRCVPISNHLYFYWYRQILGQKVEFLVSFYNNEISEKSEIFDDQFSVERPDGSNFTLKIRSTKLEDSAMYFCASSERQVLQHFGPGTRLTVT.

V gene TRBV6-5 combines with J gene TRBJ2-7; D is perhaps TRBD2 (6 bases). The CDR3 is 14 residues long. Trimming left V 0 bases short and J 3 bases short, with 9 bases between. Germline CDR1 and CDR2: MNHEY and SVGAGI. The CDR3 DNA sequence: TGTGCCAGCAGTTACTCGCGGGGCGTCTACGAGCAGTACTTC. This sequence encodes CASSYSRGVYEQYF.

The chain recombines TRBV10-2 with TRBJ2-7; 7 bases match TRBD1. Looked up from germline, CDR1 is WSHSY and CDR2 is SAAADI. V lost 8 bases to trimming and J lost 0 bases; unmatched junction nucleotides: 4. This CDR3 is 13 amino acids long. CDR3 in amino acids: CASGGQPSYEQYF. The CDR3 DNA is TGCGCCAGCGGGGGACAGCCCTCCTACGAGCAGTACTTC.

In nucleotides, the CDR3 is TGCGCCAGCAGCTTCCCCTCGGGAAACTCCTACGAGCAGTACTTC. Its protein is CASSFPSGNSYEQYF. The V call is TRBV5-1, the J call TRBJ2-7, with D possibly being TRBD2 (5 bases). The germline V gene encodes CDR1 SGHRS and CDR2 YFSETQ. The CDR3 runs to 15 residues. The V gene lost 2 bases and the J gene lost 0 bases, with 12 bases spanning the gap.

This clone was seen more than once but under ten times. The gene calls are TRBV9 and TRBJ2-5, with D maybe TRBD2 (5 bases). The V and J ends lost 7 bases and 2 bases respectively, with 18 bases between them. The CDR3 loop spans 15 amino acids. Germline assignment: CDR1 SGDLS and CDR2 YYNGEE. The CDR3 DNA reads TGTGCCAGCCGGGATTCTCTCTTCTTACAAGAGACCCAGTACTTC. Translating gives CASRDSLFLQETQYF.

This chain joins TRBV5-5 and TRBJ2-7, with 7 bases lining up with TRBD1. This CDR3 spans 12 amino acids. V dropped 1 base and J dropped 5; count of bases not matched to a gene: 0. CDR1 and CDR2 from the germline V gene are SGHKS and YYEKEE (reference sequence). The CDR3 loop reads CASSLTGDEQYF. Written as DNA, the CDR3 is TGTGCCAGCAGCTTGACAGGGGACGAGCAGTACTTC. Full variable domain (rest looked up from reference TRBV5-5 and TRBJ2-7): DAGVTQSPTHLIKTRGQQVTLRCSPISGHKSVSWYQQVLGQGPQFIFQYYEKEERGRGNFPDRFSARQFPNYSSELNVNALLLGDSALYLCASSLTGDEQYFGPGTRLTVT.

CDR3 DNA sequence: TGTGCCAGCAGTTACTATACTAGCGGGGGAAAAGAGACCCAGTACTTC. This encodes CASSYYTSGGKETQYF. J is TRBJ2-5 and V is TRBV6-6; 11 bases agree with TRBD2. This CDR3 has 16 residues. Germline V gene lookup returns CDR1 MNHNY and CDR2 SVGAGI (reference sequence). Trimming took 1 base from V and 3 from J; bases not matched to a gene: 4.

The rearrangement joins TRBV6-5 to TRBJ2-1, with D tentatively TRBD1 or TRBD2 (5 bases each). V was shortened by 4 bases and J by 5 bases, with 15 bases between the two germline ends. This CDR3 has 15 amino acids. Looked up from germline, CDR1 is MNHEY and CDR2 is SVGAGI. CDR3 sequence: CASSSQGRVNNEQFF. Here the CDR3 DNA reads TGTGCCAGCAGTTCCCAGGGACGAGTCAACAATGAGCAGTTCTTC.

This clone was observed once. The chain couples TRBV9 to TRBJ2-6; a possible D gene is TRBD1 (6 bases). The CDR3 totals 18 residues. Germline CDR1 is SGDLS and CDR2 is YYNGEE. V lost 3 bases, J lost 0 bases, and 16 bases lay in between. This CDR3 is CASSGGNRVFSGANVLTF. In nucleotides, the CDR3 is TGTGCCAGCAGCGGGGGGAACAGGGTTTTCTCTGGGGCCAACGTCCTGACTTTC.

V gene TRBV5-1 combines with J gene TRBJ2-1; 10 bases map to TRBD2. The CDR3 totals 19 residues. After removal of 0 bases from V and 0 bases from J, the junction contained 9 bases not matched to a gene. Germline CDR1 is SGHRS and CDR2 is YFSETQ. The DNA for the CDR3 is TGCGCCAGCAGCTTGGGATGGACTAGCGGACCGAGCTCCTACAATGAGCAGTTCTTC. Translation gives CASSLGWTSGPSSYNEQFF.

The CDR3 reads CASSYSERGYTF. The CDR3 bases are TGTGCCAGCAGTTACTCGGAGAGAGGCTACACCTTC. The chain joins TRBV6-6 to TRBJ1-2, with D unresolved. The CDR3 extends over 12 amino acids. Germline lookup yields CDR1 MNHNY and CDR2 SVGAGI (reference sequence). V lost 0 bases and J lost 8, with 7 bases in between.

The J gene is TRBJ2-3, the V gene TRBV7-9; 7 bases fit TRBD2. V was pared by 2 bases and J by 4 bases, with 15 bases of the junction left unmatched. The CDR3 length is 18 residues. Germline lookup yields CDR1 SEHNR and CDR2 FQNEAQ (reference sequence). The CDR3 coding sequence is TGTGCCAGCAGCTTAAGGGGAGGGGCGCGGGCCCCGGCAGATACGCAGTATTTT. It translates to CASSLRGGARAPADTQYF. Using reference TRBV7-9 and TRBJ2-3 for the parts outside the CDR3, the full variable domain is DTGVSQNPRHKITKRGQNVTFRCDPISEHNRLYWYRQTLGQGPEFLTYFQNEAQLEKSRLLSDRFSAERPKGSFSTLEIQRTEQGDSAMYLCASSLRGGARAPADTQYFGPGTRLTVL.

The gene calls are TRBV4-1 and TRBJ1-2, with unresolved D. The CDR3 sequence is 14 residues long. Trimming removed 7 bases at V and 4 bases at J, with 16 bases between. CDR1 is MGHRA, CDR2 YSYEKL, per germline. CDR3 nucleotide sequence: TGCGCCAGCACCCCAACGGGAGTTTCCTATGGCTACACCTTC. This codes for CASTPTGVSYGYTF.

There are a few counts of this clone. This chain joins TRBV7-3 and TRBJ2-2; D unresolved. Deletions cut 2 bases from V and 2 bases from J, with 6 bases between. This CDR3 is 14 amino acids long. Germline V gene sequence: CDR1 SGHTA, CDR2 FQGTGA. This chain's CDR3 is CASSLGVNTGELFF. In DNA, the CDR3 is TGTGCCAGCAGCTTAGGAGTAAACACCGGGGAGCTGTTTTTT.

This clone was picked up a small number of times. The V and J genes are TRBV5-1 and TRBJ2-5; D gene unclear. CDR3 size: 14 residues. V dropped 3 bases and J dropped 2 bases, with 11 bases sitting between them. Looked up from germline, CDR1 is SGHRS and CDR2 is YFSETQ. The CDR3 region is CASSSQGHQETQYF. The CDR3 DNA reads as TGCGCCAGCAGCTCTCAAGGTCATCAAGAGACCCAGTACTTC. The full variable domain, in which reference TRBV5-1 and TRBJ2-5 provide the parts outside the CDR3, is KAGVTQTPRYLIKTRGQQVTLSCSPISGHRSVSWYQQTPGQGLQFLFEYFSETQRNKGNFPGRFSGRQFSNSRSEMNVSTLELGDSALYLCASSSQGHQETQYFGPGTRLLVL.

CDR3 sequence (DNA): TGTGCCAGCAGTTACTCGACTAGCGTAAGGGATGAGCAGTTCTTC. Protein product: CASSYSTSVRDEQFF. V gene TRBV6-6 combines with J gene TRBJ2-1, with 8 bases fitting TRBD2. Germline V gene sequence: CDR1 MNHNY, CDR2 SVGAGI (reference sequence). Trimming took 0 bases from V and 8 from J; bases not matched to a gene: 6. The CDR3 spans 15 residues.

The gene calls are TRBV5-1 and TRBJ2-7; 7 bases map to TRBD2. The length of the CDR3 is 15 residues. Germline V lookup: CDR1 SGHRS, CDR2 YFSETQ. After removal of 4 bases from V and 4 bases from J, the junction contained 11 bases not matched to a gene. The CDR3 loop reads CASSLMGGLGYEQYF. The CDR3 DNA sequence: TGCGCCAGCAGCCTCATGGGGGGGTTAGGGTACGAGCAGTACTTC.

The chain couples TRBV5-1 to TRBJ2-7; the D gene is possibly TRBD2 (5 bases). The CDR3 contains 14 residues. CDR1 is SGHRS and CDR2 is YFSETQ in the germline V gene. The V end lost 4 bases, the J end lost 0 bases, and 11 bases lay between the germline ends. Here the CDR3 DNA reads TGCGCCAGCAGCCCCGGGGTCCCCTCCTACGAGCAGTACTTC. The encoded protein is CASSPGVPSYEQYF.

The rearrangement uses TRBV6-5 and TRBJ1-4; the D gene is possibly TRBD1 (5 bases). Per the germline V gene, CDR1 is MNHEY and CDR2 is SVGAGI. V lost 3 bases to trimming and J lost 7 bases, with 18 bases between them. The CDR3 runs to 16 residues. The CDR3 DNA follows: TGTGCCAGCAGTTATGGCCGGGGCAAAGGGAGTGAAAAACTGTTTTTT. Its protein is CASSYGRGKGSEKLFF.

The chain combines TRBV5-1 with TRBJ2-3; D call uncertain. The ends were cut back, 2 bases at V and 2 bases at J, with 6 bases in the middle. Looked up from germline, CDR1 is SGHRS and CDR2 is YFSETQ. The CDR3 contains 13 residues. CDR3 coding DNA: TGCGCCAGCAGCTTAGAAGTCACAGATACGCAGTATTTT. This sequence encodes CASSLEVTDTQYF.

The chain carries TRBV29-1 and TRBJ1-4; D ambiguous. The V and J ends lost 4 bases and 0 bases respectively, with 12 bases between them. The CDR3 totals 15 residues. The germline V gene has CDR1 SQVTM and CDR2 ANQGSEA. DNA for the CDR3: TGCAGCGTTGGACCTGACGGAACAACTAATGAAAAACTGTTTTTT. Translating gives CSVGPDGTTNEKLFF.

The chain joins TRBV7-3 to TRBJ1-1, with 7 bases that match TRBD1. The CDR3 runs 14 residues. Germline CDR1 and CDR2: SGHTA and FQGTGA. V gave up 5 bases and J gave up 4 bases; unmatched junction bases: 7. The CDR3 sequence: CASSPSRGATEAFF. The CDR3 DNA sequence: TGTGCCAGCAGCCCTAGCAGGGGGGCCACTGAAGCTTTCTTT.

The genes are TRBV18 and TRBJ2-7, with TRBD1 matching over 8 bases. Germline V gives CDR1 KGHSH, CDR2 LQKENI. CDR3 length: 16 residues. J gave up 2 bases and V 2 bases, and 8 bases lay outside the gene matches. CDR3 region: CASSPSTGQGAYEQYF. The CDR3 nucleotides are TGTGCCAGCTCACCATCCACCGGACAGGGAGCCTACGAGCAGTACTTC.

This sequence joins TRBV5-1 and TRBJ2-1; D not certain. V lost 3 bases, J lost 3 bases, and 10 bases lay in between. Germline V gene data show CDR1 as SGHRS and CDR2 as YFSETQ. The CDR3 covers 14 residues. In DNA, the CDR3 is TGCGCCAGCAGCTCCCGGACCCACTACAATGAGCAGTTCTTC. This translates into CASSSRTHYNEQFF.